The rows below give T cell receptor beta chains drawn from one sample of a study of cytomegalovirus exposure and HLA in healthy donors. The assay was immunoSEQ multiplex PCR, and TCRdb's table has in-frame clones only and misses some. Seen here are some 180,000 clones, approximately 85% observed once, and the top ten hold approximately 2.5%. The material sequenced was PBMCs. These receptors originate from a man between 25 and 39 years old in good health and CMV-seropositive. Each CDR3 is given with its conserved first and last residue. Each record gives: clone size, V gene, J gene, D gene, CDR3 DNA, CDR3 protein. The D gene is left open where the match is weak. Only part of the rows carry a size: once, few, many, or a class if the clone is expanded.

size: -; V: TRBV11-1; J: TRBJ2-5; D: -; DNA: TGTGCCAGCAGATCAGACAGGTTAGGAGGGACCCAGTACTTC; CDR3: CASRSDRLGGTQYF
size: -; V: TRBV6-4; J: TRBJ1-2; D: TRBD1; DNA: TGTGCCAGCAGTGACTCCCGGACAGGGGGCATTGTGTATGGCTACACCTTC; CDR3: CASSDSRTGGIVYGYTF
size: -; V: TRBV5-1; J: TRBJ2-5; D: -; DNA: TGCGCCAGCTCCGAGGGGGTAGGGGGACAAGAGACCCAGTACTTC; CDR3: CASSEGVGGQETQYF
size: -; V: TRBV7-9; J: TRBJ2-5; D: -; DNA: TGTGCCAGCAGCCCCGCCATAGCGCAAGAGACCCAGTACTTC; CDR3: CASSPAIAQETQYF
size: -; V: TRBV6-6; J: TRBJ1-1; D: -; DNA: TGTGCCAGCAGTTACCGGGGGACTACCACTGAAGCTTTCTTT; CDR3: CASSYRGTTTEAFF
size: -; V: TRBV6-6; J: TRBJ2-7; D: TRBD2; DNA: TGTGCCAGCAATGAGCGGGAGGGGTACGAGCAGTACTTC; CDR3: CASNEREGYEQYF
size: -; V: TRBV19; J: TRBJ2-2; D: TRBD2; DNA: TGTGCCAGTAGTCTGGGGACTAGAAACACCGGGGAGCTGTTTTTT; CDR3: CASSLGTRNTGELFF
size: -; V: TRBV4-3; J: TRBJ1-4; D: TRBD1; DNA: TGCGCCAGCAGCCAAGGACAGGGGAGTGAAAAACTGTTTTTT; CDR3: CASSQGQGSEKLFF
size: -; V: TRBV19; J: TRBJ1-2; D: -; DNA: TGTGCCAGTCCCCCCGGGGAACATTCGGGTGGCTACACCTTC; CDR3: CASPPGEHSGGYTF
size: -; V: TRBV5-4; J: TRBJ1-2; D: -; DNA: TGTGCCAGCAGCTTGGCCGGGAGAGTCGGCTGGGCCTACACCTTC; CDR3: CASSLAGRVGWAYTF
size: -; V: TRBV11-2; J: TRBJ2-3; D: -; DNA: TGTGCCAGCAGCTTAGACCGACAAACAGATACGCAGTATTTT; CDR3: CASSLDRQTDTQYF
size: -; V: TRBV5-1; J: TRBJ2-3; D: TRBD2; DNA: TGCGCCAGCAGCTTGGAGTTCGGGACTAGTCCAGATACGCAGTATTTT; CDR3: CASSLEFGTSPDTQYF
size: -; V: TRBV5-8; J: TRBJ2-1; D: TRBD2; DNA: TGTGCCAGCAGCTTGGTGGGGACTAGCGGGAGAGTGGGCAATGAGCAGTTCTTC; CDR3: CASSLVGTSGRVGNEQFF
size: once; V: TRBV25-1; J: TRBJ1-5; D: -; DNA: TGTGCCAGCAGGGGAGACAATCAGCCCCAGCATTTT; CDR3: CASRGDNQPQHF
size: -; V: TRBV2; J: TRBJ2-5; D: -; DNA: TGTGCCAGCAGTGTACACAGGTACCAAGAGACCCAGTACTTC; CDR3: CASSVHRYQETQYF
size: once; V: TRBV30; J: TRBJ2-5; D: -; DNA: TGTGCCTGGGCGGGAGAGACCCAGTACTTC; CDR3: CAWAGETQYF
size: -; V: TRBV5-1; J: TRBJ2-3; D: -; DNA: TGCGCCAGCAGGTTTACAACTACTAGCACAGATACGCAGTATTTT; CDR3: CASRFTTTSTDTQYF
size: once; V: TRBV25-1; J: TRBJ1-1; D: -; DNA: TGTGCCAGCAGTGATGCCGGACGGGGGAACACTGAAGCTTTCTTT; CDR3: CASSDAGRGNTEAFF
size: -; V: TRBV5-4; J: TRBJ2-3; D: TRBD2; DNA: TGTGCCAGCAGCCCGGGACTAGCGACAGATACGCAGTATTTT; CDR3: CASSPGLATDTQYF
size: few; V: TRBV10-2; J: TRBJ1-1; D: -; DNA: TGCGCCAGTCGGATGGGCCAGAACACTGAAGCTTTCTTT; CDR3: CASRMGQNTEAFF
size: few; V: TRBV7-8; J: TRBJ1-1; D: -; DNA: TGTGCCAGCAGCTTTAATATTGGAGGGGAAGCTTTCTTT; CDR3: CASSFNIGGEAFF
size: -; V: TRBV6-1; J: TRBJ2-5; D: TRBD1; DNA: TGTGCCAGCAGTGGGACAGGGGTAAGGAGGGCCCAAGAGACCCAGTACTTC; CDR3: CASSGTGVRRAQETQYF
size: once; V: TRBV12-5; J: TRBJ2-5; D: -; DNA: TGTGCTAGTGGTTCAGCCACAGGGACGGAGACCCAGTACTTC; CDR3: CASGSATGTETQYF
size: -; V: TRBV27; J: TRBJ1-3; D: -; DNA: TGTGCCAGCAGTTTCAAGGGCAGGGGAATTGGAAACACCATATATTTT; CDR3: CASSFKGRGIGNTIYF
size: -; V: TRBV5-6; J: TRBJ2-4; D: -; DNA: TGTGCCAGCAGCTTGAGGGGAGCCAAAAACATTCAGTACTTC; CDR3: CASSLRGAKNIQYF
size: -; V: TRBV19; J: TRBJ2-1; D: -; DNA: TGTGCCAGTAGGCTAGCGTTTAGCTCCTACAATGAGCAGTTCTTC; CDR3: CASRLAFSSYNEQFF
size: -; V: TRBV18; J: TRBJ2-1; D: TRBD2; DNA: TGTGCCAGCTCACTCAGGCAGGTCTCTACGGGGGGCAATGAGCAGTTCTTC; CDR3: CASSLRQVSTGGNEQFF
size: -; V: TRBV6-5; J: TRBJ2-7; D: TRBD1; DNA: TGTGCCAGCAGCCTGGGACAGGACTACGAGCAGTACTTC; CDR3: CASSLGQDYEQYF
size: -; V: TRBV5-4; J: TRBJ2-3; D: -; DNA: TGTGCCAGCAGCTTGCAGCGGCCAAGCACAGATACGCAGTATTTT; CDR3: CASSLQRPSTDTQYF
size: -; V: TRBV2; J: TRBJ2-3; D: TRBD2; DNA: TGTGCCAGCAGTGAACTAGCGGGAAGTGCTAGCACAGATACGCAGTATTTT; CDR3: CASSELAGSASTDTQYF
size: -; V: TRBV30; J: TRBJ2-2; D: -; DNA: TGTGCCTGGAGTGTTGGGGAGACCGGGGAGCTGTTTTTT; CDR3: CAWSVGETGELFF
size: -; V: TRBV5-4; J: TRBJ1-2; D: -; DNA: TGTGCCAGCAGCTCCGGACAGATCTATGGCTACACCTTC; CDR3: CASSSGQIYGYTF
size: once; V: TRBV4-3; J: TRBJ2-1; D: TRBD2; DNA: TGCGCCAGCAGCCAGAGCGGGAGGAGCTCCTACAATGAGCAGTTCTTC; CDR3: CASSQSGRSSYNEQFF
size: -; V: TRBV5-4; J: TRBJ2-5; D: TRBD1; DNA: TGTGCCAGCAGCAAGACAGGGAAAGAGACCCAGTACTTC; CDR3: CASSKTGKETQYF
size: -; V: TRBV4-3; J: TRBJ1-3; D: -; DNA: TGCGCCAGCAGCCAAGATTATAGAAACACCATATATTTT; CDR3: CASSQDYRNTIYF
size: few; V: TRBV6-4; J: TRBJ2-3; D: TRBD2; DNA: TGTGCCAGCAGCACGGGGGGGGCCAGCACAGATACGCAGTATTTT; CDR3: CASSTGGASTDTQYF
size: -; V: TRBV19; J: TRBJ2-1; D: TRBD2; DNA: TGTGCCAGTAGTATAGCAGTAGCGGGAGAGGGCGATGAGCAGTTCTTC; CDR3: CASSIAVAGEGDEQFF
size: -; V: TRBV4-2; J: TRBJ1-2; D: -; DNA: TGTGCCAGCAGCCAAAATCGGGCAGGATTAGCGTATGGCTACACCTTC; CDR3: CASSQNRAGLAYGYTF
size: -; V: TRBV11-2; J: TRBJ2-4; D: TRBD2; DNA: TGTGCCAGCAGAGGACTAGCGGGACCTCCAGCCAAAAACATTCAGTACTTC; CDR3: CASRGLAGPPAKNIQYF
size: -; V: TRBV9; J: TRBJ2-5; D: -; DNA: TGTGCCAGCAGCGTAGGGGGTTGGGCGGGGAGCGGGGAGACCCAGTACTTC; CDR3: CASSVGGWAGSGETQYF
size: -; V: TRBV9; J: TRBJ2-1; D: TRBD1; DNA: TGTGCCAGCAGCGTAGCTACGGGGACAGGGGTTAATGAGCAGTTCTTC; CDR3: CASSVATGTGVNEQFF
size: -; V: TRBV27; J: TRBJ1-1; D: -; DNA: TGTGCCAGCAGTCCTCATCGAACAGGGTGGAACACTGAAGCTTTCTTT; CDR3: CASSPHRTGWNTEAFF
size: -; V: TRBV12-5; J: TRBJ2-3; D: TRBD2; DNA: TGTGCTAGTGGTTTGGGACTAGCGGTCACAGATACGCAGTATTTT; CDR3: CASGLGLAVTDTQYF
size: few; V: TRBV5-4; J: TRBJ2-5; D: -; DNA: TGTGCCAGCAGCTCCGCGGTAGAGCCTCGGGAGACCCAGTACTTC; CDR3: CASSSAVEPRETQYF
size: -; V: TRBV2; J: TRBJ2-7; D: TRBD1; DNA: TGTGCCAGCAGTGAAGCCGGGACAGTGAACTACGAGCAGTACTTC; CDR3: CASSEAGTVNYEQYF
size: -; V: TRBV11-2; J: TRBJ2-2; D: TRBD2; DNA: TGTGCCAGCAGCTCAATTTTTTTTAGCGGGAGGATGAACACCGGGGAGCTGTTTTTT; CDR3: CASSSIFFSGRMNTGELFF
size: -; V: TRBV15; J: TRBJ1-2; D: TRBD1; DNA: TGTGCCACCAGCAGAGATCAGGGGGCGAGCACCTTC; CDR3: CATSRDQGASTF
size: -; V: TRBV11-2; J: TRBJ2-1; D: -; DNA: TGTGCCAGCAGTACTTGGACTGCGGCCATTGGTGGGCAGTTCTTC; CDR3: CASSTWTAAIGGQFF
size: -; V: TRBV28; J: TRBJ1-5; D: -; DNA: TGTGCCAGCAGGCAGGATCTGGTCCGCTCTCAGCCCCAGCATTTT; CDR3: CASRQDLVRSQPQHF
size: few; V: TRBV6-6; J: TRBJ2-2; D: -; DNA: TGTGCCAGCAGTTACTCCTCCCCGGGGGAGCTGTTTTTT; CDR3: CASSYSSPGELFF
size: once; V: TRBV29-1; J: TRBJ2-3; D: TRBD2; DNA: TGCAGCGTTCACAGGACTAGCTCAGATACGCAGTATTTT; CDR3: CSVHRTSSDTQYF
size: -; V: TRBV14; J: TRBJ2-1; D: -; DNA: TGTGCCAGCAGCCAAGTCCTAAGCTCCTACAATGAGCAGTTCTTC; CDR3: CASSQVLSSYNEQFF
size: -; V: TRBV12-5; J: TRBJ2-1; D: TRBD2; DNA: TGTGCTAGTGGTTTGAACGCGGGAGCCACCTACAATGAGCAGTTCTTC; CDR3: CASGLNAGATYNEQFF
size: -; V: TRBV6-1; J: TRBJ2-3; D: TRBD2; DNA: TGTGCCAGCAGTGGACTAGCGGCCACAGATACGCAGTATTTT; CDR3: CASSGLAATDTQYF
size: -; V: TRBV4-1; J: TRBJ1-2; D: TRBD1; DNA: TGCGCCAGCAGCCAAGCCAGACAGGGGGCGCAGGGCTACACCTTC; CDR3: CASSQARQGAQGYTF